Below are 20 T cell receptor beta chains sequenced from a single sample in a study of T cells after yellow fever vaccination. TCRdb re-called the 5' RACE reads with MiXCR, one entry per CDR3 protein. Of under 550,000 distinct CDR3 sequences in the sample, around a fifth were seen once. The specimen comprised PBMCs, sampled roughly 20 days after the first yellow fever vaccination. The source is a young man who received the YFV17D yellow fever vaccine.

This clonotype came up many times. The chain carries TRBV12-3 or TRBV12-4 and TRBJ2-3; no firm D call. The CDR3 extends over 13 amino acids. The V gene lost 2 bases and the J gene lost 4 bases, with 7 bases spanning the gap. CDR3 bases: TGTGCCAGCAGTTTACCGGGTCCAGATACGCAGTATTTT. Protein product: CASSLPGPDTQYF.

This clonotype has just a few counts. This chain joins TRBV10-2 and TRBJ2-3, with D possibly being TRBD2 (5 bases). The CDR3 consists of 13 residues. Germline values: CDR1 WSHSY, CDR2 SAAADI. Trimming took 2 bases from V and 6 from J, leaving 9 bases between them. As DNA, the CDR3 is TGCGCCAGCAGTGAGGGGGAGCGGGATACGCAGTATTTT. Translating gives CASSEGERDTQYF.

This clonotype was picked up many times. The chain links TRBV7-3 to TRBJ2-1, with TRBD2 matching 9 bases. CDR3 length: 17 amino acids. Germline trimming cut 6 bases from V and 8 bases from J; bases unmatched to any gene: 17. In germline, CDR1 is SGHTA, CDR2 FQGTGA. CDR3 region: CASSQYNIAGDLDEQFF. The CDR3 coding sequence is TGTGCCAGCAGTCAGTATAATATAGCGGGGGATCTCGATGAGCAGTTCTTC.

This chain connects TRBV24-1 to TRBJ2-3; 11 nucleotides agree with TRBD1. The V segment lost 3 bases and the J segment 2 bases; nucleotides outside the gene matches: 6. The CDR3 spans 17 residues. Germline values: CDR1 KGHDR, CDR2 SFDVKD. CDR3 DNA: TGTGCCACCAGTGATGTCGGGACAGGGGGAGACACAGATACGCAGTATTTT. As protein: CATSDVGTGGDTDTQYF.

The chain has TRBV12-3 or TRBV12-4 and TRBJ2-1, with 7 bases matching TRBD2. CDR3 length: 15 amino acids. V lost 3 bases, J lost 5 bases, and 7 bases stayed unmatched. CDR3: CASSFSGTANNEQFF. The CDR3 bases are TGTGCCAGCAGTTTCAGCGGGACCGCCAACAATGAGCAGTTCTTC.

The V and J genes are TRBV7-3 and TRBJ2-7, with D possibly being TRBD1 or TRBD2 (5 bases each). V was trimmed by 1 base and J by 7 bases, leaving 11 bases between them. The CDR3 runs to 13 residues. Germline V CDR1 and CDR2: SGHTA, FQGTGA. CDR3: CASSLRAWGEQYF. The CDR3 DNA is TGTGCCAGCAGCTTAAGGGCTTGGGGGGAGCAGTACTTC. Full variable domain (missing parts from reference TRBV7-3 and TRBJ2-7): GAGVSQTPSNKVTEKGKYVELRCDPISGHTALYWYRQSLGQGPEFLIYFQGTGAADDSGLPNDRFFAVRPEGSVSTLKIQRTERGDSAVYLCASSLRAWGEQYFGPGTRLTVT.

The chain links TRBV9 to TRBJ1-4, with 7 bases matching TRBD1. The ends lost 3 bases at V and 5 bases at J; junction bases unmatched: 7. Per germline, CDR1 SGDLS and CDR2 YYNGEE. The CDR3 is made up of 15 amino acids. The CDR3 DNA sequence: TGTGCCAGCAGCGGATGGACAGGAGGCAATGAAAAACTGTTTTTT. Translating it yields CASSGWTGGNEKLFF.

In DNA, the CDR3 is TGTGCCAGCAGTTGGGGCCCGGGACAGGGTCTAGAGACCCAGTACTTC. This codes for CASSWGPGQGLETQYF. The chain links TRBV12-3 or TRBV12-4 to TRBJ2-5, with TRBD1 matching 9 bases. CDR3 size: 16 residues. Losses at the gene ends were 4 bases for V and 4 bases for J; bases not matched to a gene: 10.

This clonotype was counted many times. The chain links TRBV4-3 to TRBJ2-3, with 9 positions matching TRBD1. J gave up 4 bases and V 0 bases, and 8 bases lay outside the gene matches. The CDR3 sequence is 17 residues long. Germline CDR1 is LGHNA and CDR2 is YSLEER. CDR3 loop: CASSQEGDREGPDTQYF. DNA of the CDR3: TGCGCCAGCAGCCAAGAAGGGGACAGGGAGGGCCCAGATACGCAGTATTTT.

This clonotype was detected only a few times. The J gene is TRBJ1-2, the V gene TRBV29-1; the match to TRBD1 covers 7 bases. Trimming removed 7 bases from V and 2 bases from J; junction bases left unmatched: 4. The CDR3 has 12 amino acids. The germline CDR1 and CDR2 sequences are SQVTM and ANQGSEA. The CDR3 DNA is TGCAGCGGTGGGACAGCAAACTATGGCTACACCTTC. Protein: CSGGTANYGYTF.

The gene calls are TRBV7-2 and TRBJ2-3; no firm D call. This CDR3 is built from 13 residues. Germline lookup yields CDR1 SGHTA and CDR2 FQGNSA. Trimming pared 2 bases from V and 5 bases from J, leaving 8 bases between. CDR3 sequence: CASSLSRQDTQYF. The CDR3 region has the DNA TGTGCCAGCAGCTTAAGCCGGCAAGATACGCAGTATTTT.

This clonotype came up a few times. The V and J genes are TRBV12-3 or TRBV12-4 and TRBJ1-5, with a tentative D call TRBD1 (6 bases). With 3 bases removed from V and 6 bases from J, the gap between germline ends came to 12 bases. This CDR3 has 14 residues. This chain's CDR3 is CASSLGGRSQPQHF. The CDR3 bases are TGTGCCAGCAGTTTGGGGGGGCGCAGTCAGCCCCAGCATTTT.

The CDR3 nucleotides are TGTGCCAGCAGTTACGGGACAGCCTACAATGAGCAGTTCTTC. Its translation: CASSYGTAYNEQFF. The rearrangement links TRBV6-2 or TRBV6-3 to TRBJ2-1, with 7 bases aligning to TRBD1. Germline V gene lookup returns CDR1 MNHEY and CDR2 SVGEGT. The CDR3 is 14 amino acids. Germline trimming cut 2 bases from V and 2 bases from J; bases unmatched to any gene: 0.

This clonotype was observed a handful of times. The chain combines TRBV6-5 with TRBJ1-5, with 8 bases that match TRBD1. CDR1 is MNHEY and CDR2 is SVGAGI in the germline V gene. The CDR3 spans 14 residues. Trimming removed 2 bases from V and 6 bases from J; junction bases left unmatched: 3. CDR3 bases: TGTGCCAGCAGTTACGGGACAGGAAGTCAGCCCCAGCATTTT. Translated: CASSYGTGSQPQHF.

The rearrangement joins TRBV7-2 to TRBJ2-1, with a tentative D call TRBD1 (6 bases). Germline assignment: CDR1 SGHTA and CDR2 FQGNSA. CDR3 length: 14 amino acids. The V end lost 4 bases, the J end lost 2 bases, and 9 bases lay between the germline ends. The CDR3 coding sequence is TGTGCCAGCAGCTGGGACACGGCCTACAATGAGCAGTTCTTC. Residues: CASSWDTAYNEQFF.

The chain has TRBV19 and TRBJ2-3; either TRBD1 or TRBD2 may supply D (7 bases each). This CDR3 is 15 amino acids long. V was trimmed by 7 bases and J by 0 bases, leaving 14 bases between them. The germline CDR1 and CDR2 sequences are LNHDA and SQIVND (reference sequence). In nucleotides, the CDR3 is TGTGCCAGTAACAGGGGAGGGGTGAGCACAGATACGCAGTATTTT. This gives the protein CASNRGGVSTDTQYF.

This clonotype was recorded a few times. The gene calls are TRBV6-2 or TRBV6-3 and TRBJ1-1; no firm D call. CDR1 MNHEY and CDR2 SVGEGT come from the germline V gene. The CDR3 is 13 residues long. V lost 7 bases, J lost 1 base, and 10 bases lay in between. CDR3 DNA: TGTGCCAGCACCCCTCCCTGGAACACTGAAGCTTTCTTT. Encoded protein: CASTPPWNTEAFF.

V usage is TRBV7-9 and J usage is TRBJ1-2; D is perhaps TRBD1 (5 bases). This CDR3 spans 13 amino acids. V was cut by 1 base and J by 6 bases, with 9 bases left in between. From germline, CDR1 is SEHNR and CDR2 FQNEAQ (reference sequence). In DNA, the CDR3 is TGTGCCAGCAGCTTAGTGGGCAGGGATGGCTACACCTTC. Translating it yields CASSLVGRDGYTF.

CDR3 protein: CASRAGQLTGELFF. CDR3 sequence (DNA): TGTGCCAGCAGAGCGGGACAACTCACCGGGGAGCTGTTTTTT. The V gene is TRBV6-1, the J gene TRBJ2-2; D might be TRBD2 (7 bases). V was shortened by 6 bases and J by 4 bases, with 12 bases between the two germline ends. From germline, CDR1 is MNHNS and CDR2 SASEGT. The CDR3 is 14 amino acids.

This clonotype was detected ten times or more. This rearrangement joins TRBV7-9 to TRBJ2-1; maybe TRBD2 (6 bases). Germline-derived CDR1 and CDR2 are SEHNR and FQNEAQ (reference sequence). Trimming shortened V by 7 bases and J by 6 bases, and 13 bases separated the two germline ends. This CDR3 spans 13 amino acids. The CDR3 DNA follows: TGTGCCAGCATGGAGGGTGGGTTCAATGAGCAGTTCTTC. Its translation is CASMEGGFNEQFF.